This T cell receptor beta chain originates from a study of PD-L1 blockade in urothelial cancer. Time point noted: pretreatment peripheral blood. Sequencing was performed with immunoSEQ multiplex PCR; in TCRdb, only in-frame clones are kept and a portion is missing. The repertoire consists of 35,000 to 45,000 clones, with around nine tenths occurring once and the leading ten covering about 25%. This clone was seen only once. CDR1 is KGHSH, CDR2 LQKENI, per germline. V shed 6 bases, J shed 0 bases, and the junction held 7 bases outside the gene matches. This CDR3 is built from 16 residues. This receptor was identified in a donor older than 35 with urothelial cancer. V usage is TRBV18 and J usage is TRBJ2-7, with 11 bases aligning to TRBD2. The sequencing here drew on PBMCs, taken around atezolizumab (anti-PD-L1) treatment. The CDR3 sequence is CASSLTSGTSSYEQYF. The CDR3 region has the DNA TGTGCCAGCTCGCTGACTAGCGGGACGAGCTCCTACGAGCAGTACTTC.